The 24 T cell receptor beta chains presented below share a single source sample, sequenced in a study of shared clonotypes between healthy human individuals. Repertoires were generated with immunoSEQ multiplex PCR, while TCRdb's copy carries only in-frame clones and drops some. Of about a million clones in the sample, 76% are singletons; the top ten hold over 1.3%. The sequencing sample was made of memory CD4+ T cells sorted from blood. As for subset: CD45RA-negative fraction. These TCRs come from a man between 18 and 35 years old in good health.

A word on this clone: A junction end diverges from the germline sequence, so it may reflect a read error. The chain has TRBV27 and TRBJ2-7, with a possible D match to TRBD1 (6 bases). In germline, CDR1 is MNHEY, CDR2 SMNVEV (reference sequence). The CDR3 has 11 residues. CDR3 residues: CTTGLTYEQYF. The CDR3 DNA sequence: TGCACGACAGGACTTACCTACGAGCAGTACTTC.

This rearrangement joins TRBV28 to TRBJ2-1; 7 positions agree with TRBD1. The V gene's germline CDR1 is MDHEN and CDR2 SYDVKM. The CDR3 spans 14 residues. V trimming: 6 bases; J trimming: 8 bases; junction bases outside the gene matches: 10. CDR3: CASRKTGESHEQFF. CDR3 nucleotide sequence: TGTGCCAGCAGGAAAACAGGGGAGAGCCATGAGCAGTTCTTC.

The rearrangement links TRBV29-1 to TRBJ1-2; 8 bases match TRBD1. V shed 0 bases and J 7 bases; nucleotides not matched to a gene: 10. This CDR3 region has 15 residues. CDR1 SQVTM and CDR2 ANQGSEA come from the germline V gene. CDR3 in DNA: TGCAGCGTTGAAGATCTCGGCAGGGGGCCGGGTGGCTACACCTTC. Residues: CSVEDLGRGPGGYTF.

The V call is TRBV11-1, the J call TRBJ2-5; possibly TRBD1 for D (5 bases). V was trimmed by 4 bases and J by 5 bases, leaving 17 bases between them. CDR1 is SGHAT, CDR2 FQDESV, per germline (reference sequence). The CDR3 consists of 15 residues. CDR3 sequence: CASSSPRQGRETQYF. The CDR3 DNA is TGTGCCAGCAGCTCCCCCCGGCAGGGCCGGGAGACCCAGTACTTC.

CDR3 DNA: TGTGCCTGGAGGGGACAGGGGGCTGGACAGCCCCAGCATTTT. It translates to CAWRGQGAGQPQHF. This chain uses TRBV30 with TRBJ1-5, with 12 bases lining up with TRBD1. The CDR3 has 14 amino acids. The germline CDR1 and CDR2 sequences are GTSNPN and SVGIG (reference sequence). V shed 3 bases and J 7 bases; nucleotides not matched to a gene: 4.

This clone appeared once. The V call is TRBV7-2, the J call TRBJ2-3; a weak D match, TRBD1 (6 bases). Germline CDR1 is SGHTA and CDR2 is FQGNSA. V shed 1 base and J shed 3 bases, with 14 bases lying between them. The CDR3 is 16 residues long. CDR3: CASSLGTGMVTDTQYF. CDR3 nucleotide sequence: TGTGCCAGCAGCTTAGGAACAGGGATGGTGACAGATACGCAGTATTTT.

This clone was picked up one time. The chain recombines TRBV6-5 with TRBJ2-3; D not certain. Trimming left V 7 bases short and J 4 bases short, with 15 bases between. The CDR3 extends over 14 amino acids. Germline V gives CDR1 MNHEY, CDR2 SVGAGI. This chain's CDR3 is CASMARAAADTQYF. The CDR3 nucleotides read TGTGCCAGCATGGCCCGGGCAGCAGCAGATACGCAGTATTTT.

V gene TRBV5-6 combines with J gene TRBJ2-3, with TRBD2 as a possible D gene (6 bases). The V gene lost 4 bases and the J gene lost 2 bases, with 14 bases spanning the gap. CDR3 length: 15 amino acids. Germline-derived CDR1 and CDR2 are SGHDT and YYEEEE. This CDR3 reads CASSHLEGYTDTQYF. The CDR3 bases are TGTGCCAGCAGCCACCTGGAGGGATACACAGATACGCAGTATTTT. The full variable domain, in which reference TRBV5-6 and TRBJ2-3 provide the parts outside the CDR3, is DAGVTQSPTHLIKTRGQQVTLRCSPKSGHDTVSWYQQALGQGPQFIFQYYEEEERQRGNFPDRFSGHQFPNYSSELNVNALLLGDSALYLCASSHLEGYTDTQYFGPGTRLTVL.

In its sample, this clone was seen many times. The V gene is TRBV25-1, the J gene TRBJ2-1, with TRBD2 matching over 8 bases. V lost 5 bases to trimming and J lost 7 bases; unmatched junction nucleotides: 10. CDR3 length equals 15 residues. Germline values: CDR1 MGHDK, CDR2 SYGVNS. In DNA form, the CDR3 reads TGTGCCAGCAGTATGCCTGGCGGGAGGTGGAATGAGCAGTTCTTC. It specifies CASSMPGGRWNEQFF. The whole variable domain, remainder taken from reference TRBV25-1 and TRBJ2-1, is EADIYQTPRYLVIGTGKKITLECSQTMGHDKMYWYQQDPGMELHLIHYSYGVNSTEKGDLSSESTVSRIRTEHFPLTLESARPSHTSQYLCASSMPGGRWNEQFFGPGTRLTVL.

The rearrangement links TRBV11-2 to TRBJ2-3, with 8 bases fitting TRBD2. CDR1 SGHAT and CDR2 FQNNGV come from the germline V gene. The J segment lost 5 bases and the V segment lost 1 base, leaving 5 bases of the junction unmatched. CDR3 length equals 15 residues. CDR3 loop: CASSLARGGQDTQYF. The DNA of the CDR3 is TGTGCCAGCAGCTTAGCTCGGGGGGGCCAAGATACGCAGTATTTT.

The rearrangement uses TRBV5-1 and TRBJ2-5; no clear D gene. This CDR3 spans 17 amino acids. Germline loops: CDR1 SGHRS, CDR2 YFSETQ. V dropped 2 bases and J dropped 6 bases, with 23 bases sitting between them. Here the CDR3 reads CASSLGSAYGAQQTQYF. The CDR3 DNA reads TGCGCCAGCAGCTTAGGGTCGGCCTATGGCGCTCAACAGACCCAGTACTTC.

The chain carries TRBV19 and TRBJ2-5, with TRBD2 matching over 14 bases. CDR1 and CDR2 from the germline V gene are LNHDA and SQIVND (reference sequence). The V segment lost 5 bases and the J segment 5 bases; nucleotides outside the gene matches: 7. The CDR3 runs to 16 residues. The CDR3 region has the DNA TGTGCCAGTAGTCCAAGACTAGCGGGGGGGGTGGAGACCCAGTACTTC. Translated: CASSPRLAGGVETQYF.

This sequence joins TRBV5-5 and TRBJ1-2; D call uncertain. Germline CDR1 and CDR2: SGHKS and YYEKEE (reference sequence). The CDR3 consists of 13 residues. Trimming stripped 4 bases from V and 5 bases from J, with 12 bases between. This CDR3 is CASSVGSDYGYTF. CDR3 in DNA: TGTGCCAGCAGCGTAGGGTCGGATTATGGCTACACCTTC.

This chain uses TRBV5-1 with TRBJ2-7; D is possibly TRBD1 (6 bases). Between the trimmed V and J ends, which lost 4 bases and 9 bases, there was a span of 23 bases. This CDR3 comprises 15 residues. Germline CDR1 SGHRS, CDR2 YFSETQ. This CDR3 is CASSQRGTGTTVQYF. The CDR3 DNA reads TGCGCCAGCAGCCAGAGGGGAACGGGGACAACGGTGCAGTACTTC. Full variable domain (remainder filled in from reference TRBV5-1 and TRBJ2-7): KAGVTQTPRYLIKTRGQQVTLSCSPISGHRSVSWYQQTPGQGLQFLFEYFSETQRNKGNFPGRFSGRQFSNSRSEMNVSTLELGDSALYLCASSQRGTGTTVQYFGPGTRLTVT.

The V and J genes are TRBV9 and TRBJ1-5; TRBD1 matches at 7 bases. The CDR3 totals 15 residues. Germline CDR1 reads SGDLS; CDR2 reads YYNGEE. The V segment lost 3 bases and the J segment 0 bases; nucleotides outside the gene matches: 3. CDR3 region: CASSAGDSSNQPQHF. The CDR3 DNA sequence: TGTGCCAGCAGCGCGGGGGACAGTAGCAATCAGCCCCAGCATTTT.

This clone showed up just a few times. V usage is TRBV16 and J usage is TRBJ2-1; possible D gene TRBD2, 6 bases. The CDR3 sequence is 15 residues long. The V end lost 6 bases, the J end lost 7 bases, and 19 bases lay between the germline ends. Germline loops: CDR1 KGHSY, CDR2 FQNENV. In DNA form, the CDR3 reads TGTGCCAGCAGAAAGGAGGGACTCCTACGGAATGAGCAGTTCTTC. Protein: CASRKEGLLRNEQFF. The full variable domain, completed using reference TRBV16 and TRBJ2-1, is GEEVAQTPKHLVRGEGQKAKLYCAPIKGHSYVFWYQQVLKNEFKFLISFQNENVFDETGMPKERFSAKCLPNSPCSLEIQATKLEDSAVYFCASRKEGLLRNEQFFGPGTRLTVL.

The CDR3: CASSPWDNQETQYF. The CDR3 DNA reads as TGTGCCAGCAGCCCGTGGGACAACCAAGAGACCCAGTACTTC. The V and J genes are TRBV11-2 and TRBJ2-5; D possibly corresponds to TRBD1 (6 bases). This CDR3 has 14 residues. V lost 5 bases and J lost 0, with 10 bases in between. The germline gives CDR1 SGHAT, CDR2 FQNNGV. The full variable domain, its missing parts supplied by reference TRBV11-2 and TRBJ2-5, is EAGVAQSPRYKIIEKRQSVAFWCNPISGHATLYWYQQILGQGPKLLIQFQNNGVVDDSQLPKDRFSAERLKGVDSTLKIQPAKLEDSAVYLCASSPWDNQETQYFGPGTRLLVL.

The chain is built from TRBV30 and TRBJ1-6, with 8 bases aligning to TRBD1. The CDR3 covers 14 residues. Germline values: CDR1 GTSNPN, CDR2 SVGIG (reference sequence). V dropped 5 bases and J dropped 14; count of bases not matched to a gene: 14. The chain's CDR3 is CAWSAGTGWTALHF. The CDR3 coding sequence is TGTGCCTGGTCCGCCGGGACAGGCTGGACGGCCCTCCACTTT.

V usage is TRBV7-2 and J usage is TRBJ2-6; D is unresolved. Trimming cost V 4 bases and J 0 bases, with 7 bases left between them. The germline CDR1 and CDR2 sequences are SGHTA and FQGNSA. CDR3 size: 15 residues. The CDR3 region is CASSYHLSGANVLTF. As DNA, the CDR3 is TGTGCCAGCAGCTATCACCTCTCTGGGGCCAACGTCCTGACTTTC.

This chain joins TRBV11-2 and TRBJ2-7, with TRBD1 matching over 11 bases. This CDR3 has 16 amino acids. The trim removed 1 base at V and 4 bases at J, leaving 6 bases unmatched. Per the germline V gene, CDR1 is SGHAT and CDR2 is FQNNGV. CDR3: CASSLGGQGARYEQYF. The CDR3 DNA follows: TGTGCCAGCAGCTTAGGAGGACAGGGGGCGCGTTACGAGCAGTACTTC.

CDR3 nucleotides: TGCGCCAGCAGCTCGTTCGGACAGGGAGACCACGAGCAGTACTTC. Its translation is CASSSFGQGDHEQYF. This chain joins TRBV5-1 and TRBJ2-7; TRBD1 matches at 8 bases. With 3 bases clipped from V and 5 bases from J, the junction kept 10 bases outside the gene matches. The CDR3 contains 15 residues. Germline CDR1 reads SGHRS; CDR2 reads YFSETQ.

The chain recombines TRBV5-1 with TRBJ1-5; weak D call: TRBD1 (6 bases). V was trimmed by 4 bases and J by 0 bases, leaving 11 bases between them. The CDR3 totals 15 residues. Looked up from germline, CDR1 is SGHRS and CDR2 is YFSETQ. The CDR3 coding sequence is TGCGCCAGCAGCGAGGACAGTTATAGCAATCAGCCCCAGCATTTT. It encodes CASSEDSYSNQPQHF.

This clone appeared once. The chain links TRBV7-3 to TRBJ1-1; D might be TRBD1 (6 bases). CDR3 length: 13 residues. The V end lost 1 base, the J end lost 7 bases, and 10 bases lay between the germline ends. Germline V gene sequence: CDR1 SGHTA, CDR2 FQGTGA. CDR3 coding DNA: TGTGCCAGCAGCTTAAACAGGGCGGGTGAAGCTTTCTTT. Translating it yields CASSLNRAGEAFF. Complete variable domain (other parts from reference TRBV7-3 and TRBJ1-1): GAGVSQTPSNKVTEKGKYVELRCDPISGHTALYWYRQSLGQGPEFLIYFQGTGAADDSGLPNDRFFAVRPEGSVSTLKIQRTERGDSAVYLCASSLNRAGEAFFGQGTRLTVV.

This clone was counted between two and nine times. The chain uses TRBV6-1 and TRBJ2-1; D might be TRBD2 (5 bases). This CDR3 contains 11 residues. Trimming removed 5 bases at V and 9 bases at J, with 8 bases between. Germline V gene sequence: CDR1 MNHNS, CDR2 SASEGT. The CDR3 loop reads CASSMGSEQFF. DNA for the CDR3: TGTGCCAGCAGTATGGGGAGTGAGCAGTTCTTC.